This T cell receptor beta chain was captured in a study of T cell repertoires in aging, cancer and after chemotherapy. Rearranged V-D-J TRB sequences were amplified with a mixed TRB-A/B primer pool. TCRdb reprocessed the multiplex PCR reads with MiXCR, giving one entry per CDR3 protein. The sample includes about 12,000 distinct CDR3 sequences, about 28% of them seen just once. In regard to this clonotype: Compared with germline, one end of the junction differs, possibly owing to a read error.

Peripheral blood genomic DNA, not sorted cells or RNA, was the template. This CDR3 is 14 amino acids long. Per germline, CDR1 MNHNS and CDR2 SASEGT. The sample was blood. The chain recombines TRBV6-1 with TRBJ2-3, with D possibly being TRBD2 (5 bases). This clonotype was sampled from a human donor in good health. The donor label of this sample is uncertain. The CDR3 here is CASSKAVVTDTQYF. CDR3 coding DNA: TGTGCCAGCAGTAAAGCGGTGGTCACAGATACGCAGTATTTT.